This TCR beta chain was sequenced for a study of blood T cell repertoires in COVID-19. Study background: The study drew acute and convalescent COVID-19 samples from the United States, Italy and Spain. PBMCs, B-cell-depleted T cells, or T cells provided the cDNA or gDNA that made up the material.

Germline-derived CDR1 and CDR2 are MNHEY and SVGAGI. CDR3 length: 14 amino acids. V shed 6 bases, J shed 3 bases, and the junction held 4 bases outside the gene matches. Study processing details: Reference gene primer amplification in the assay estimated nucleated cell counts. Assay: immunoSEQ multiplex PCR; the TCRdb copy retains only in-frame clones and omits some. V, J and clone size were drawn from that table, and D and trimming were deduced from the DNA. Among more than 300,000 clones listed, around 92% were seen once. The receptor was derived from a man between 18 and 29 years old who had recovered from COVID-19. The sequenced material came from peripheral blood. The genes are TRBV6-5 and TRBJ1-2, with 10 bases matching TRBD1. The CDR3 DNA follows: TGTGCCAGCAGACTCGGACAGGGGGACTATGGCTACACCTTC. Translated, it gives CASRLGQGDYGYTF.